The 16 T cell receptor beta chains below all came from one sample that was sequenced in a study of T cell clonality in common variable immunodeficiency. The repertoire was sequenced with immunoSEQ multiplex PCR; TCRdb's copy has only in-frame clones and lacks some. The data show roughly 40,000 clones, none appearing only once, with approximately 1.3% held by the ten largest. The specimen sequenced was peripheral blood mononuclear cells. The source of these receptors is a person between 18 and 69 years old in good health.

Ten or more counts support this clone. CDR3 DNA, as far as it was read: TGTGCCAGCAAGAGGACGGGGACAGGGAAGTGGAATGAG. This gives the protein CASKRTGTGKWNE. The full CDR3 sequence reads CASKRTGTGKWNEQFF. The rearrangement uses TRBV2 and TRBJ2-1, with TRBD1 matching 9 bases. The sequence runs out 3 residues before the end of the CDR3; the remainder is reconstructed from the germline J gene. Germline CDR1 SNHLY, CDR2 FYNNEI. This CDR3 region has 16 residues. J lost 7 bases, V lost 7 bases, and 14 bases had no gene match.

This clone was counted between two and nine times. The read terminates 3 residues ahead of where the CDR3 ends, so the germline J gene completes it. The genes are TRBV7-9 and TRBJ1-1; tentative D call: TRBD1 (5 bases). CDR3 length equals 12 residues. Germline V gives CDR1 SEHNR, CDR2 FQNEAQ (reference sequence). The V end was cut by 11 bases, the J end by 0 bases, with 10 bases between. The chain's CDR3 is CAPDNLNTEAFF. CDR3 DNA, as far as it was read: TGTGCCCCGGACAACTTGAACACTGAA.

This clone was picked up many times. The CDR3 spells CASSPTGTYEQYF. The sequenced part of the CDR3 DNA is TGTGCCAGCAGCCCGACAGGGACCTACGAG. The chain employs TRBV4-2 and TRBJ2-7, with 7 bases fitting TRBD1. With the read ending 3 residues before the CDR3 end, the germline J gene is used to fill in that end. CDR3 length: 13 residues. V gave up 4 bases and J gave up 2 bases; unmatched junction bases: 2. Germline V lookup: CDR1 LGHNA, CDR2 YNFKEQ.

This clone was seen at least ten times. The read comes to an end 3 residues before the CDR3 does, leaving the germline J gene to fill in the end. The chain carries TRBV19 and TRBJ2-2; TRBD1 agrees at 11 bases. Germline-derived CDR1 and CDR2 are LNHDA and SQIVND (reference sequence). The CDR3 runs to 18 residues. With 4 bases clipped from V and 5 bases from J, the junction kept 12 bases outside the gene matches. Partial CDR3 DNA: TGTGCCAGTAGTAAAAGGACAGGGGGCATAGGAGGGACCGGGGAG. Its translation is CASSKRTGGIGGTGE. The full CDR3 sequence reads CASSKRTGGIGGTGELFF.

This clone was seen at least ten times. The read ends 3 residues shy of where the CDR3 ends; the end is completed using the germline J gene. The chain carries TRBV20-1 and TRBJ2-5; tentatively, D is TRBD2 (7 bases). The CDR3 length is 12 residues. Trimming removed 1 base at V and 6 bases at J, with 9 bases between. Germline CDR1 is DFQATT and CDR2 is SNEGSKA (reference sequence). CDR3 bases read: TGCAGTGCTAGAGGGGGGGGCCAGACC. This codes for CSARGGGQT. In full, the CDR3 reads CSARGGGQTQYF.

This clone was counted at least ten times. The read ends 3 residues before the CDR3 terminus; that terminus is restored from the germline J gene. V and J are TRBV29-1 and TRBJ2-1; either TRBD1 or TRBD2 may supply D (5 bases each). Deletions cut 7 bases from V and 6 bases from J, with 22 bases between. This CDR3 is 15 amino acids long. Germline values: CDR1 SQVTM, CDR2 ANQGSEA. The DNA read from the CDR3 is TGCAGCGCGACCTTACAGGTGGGAGTGGGCAATGAG. Protein product: CSATLQVGVGNE. The CDR3 reads in full as CSATLQVGVGNEQFF.

In this sample, this clone turned up many times. The CDR3 end lies 3 residues beyond the end of the read and is filled in from the germline J gene. The J gene is TRBJ2-7, the V gene TRBV30; 10 positions match TRBD1. V gave up 4 bases and J gave up 6 bases; unmatched junction bases: 9. Germline V gene lookup returns CDR1 GTSNPN and CDR2 SVGIG (reference sequence). The CDR3 extends over 14 amino acids. The CDR3 bases that were read are TGTGCCTGGAACGTGCCCGACAGGGGGCGCGAG. Translated: CAWNVPDRGRE. The CDR3 reads in full as CAWNVPDRGREQYF.

This clone was counted many times. With the read ending 3 residues before the CDR3 end, the germline J gene is used to fill in that end. The J gene is TRBJ2-1, the V gene TRBV28, with D unclear. Trimming took 5 bases from V and 4 from J, leaving 9 bases between them. The CDR3 has 13 residues. Germline-derived CDR1 and CDR2 are MDHEN and SYDVKM. This chain's CDR3 is CASSPPGYNEQFF. The DNA read from the CDR3 is TGTGCCAGCAGTCCACCCGGGTACAATGAG.

This clone was seen a handful of times. Read sequence stops 3 residues before the CDR3 end, and the germline J gene provides the missing end. The chain recombines TRBV7-2 with TRBJ1-2; a weak D match, TRBD1 (6 bases). The CDR3 loop spans 14 amino acids. V gave up 3 bases and J gave up 4 bases, with 12 bases separating them. Germline V gives CDR1 SGHTA, CDR2 FQGNSA. CDR3 bases read: TGTGCCAGCAGCTTCCCGGGACAAGGCTATGGC. Its protein product is CASSFPGQGYG. The whole CDR3 protein reads CASSFPGQGYGYTF.

This clone has ten or more counts. The CDR3 end lies 3 residues beyond the end of the read and is filled in from the germline J gene. V and J are TRBV29-1 and TRBJ1-4; TRBD1 aligns across 9 bases. V gave up 4 bases and J gave up 8 bases; unmatched junction bases: 5. CDR1 is SQVTM, CDR2 ANQGSEA, per germline. The length of the CDR3 is 13 residues. CDR3 DNA, as far as it was read: TGCAGCGTTGTTTGGACAGGGGTGGAAAAA. Translating gives CSVVWTGVEK. The complete CDR3 protein is CSVVWTGVEKLFF.

On this clone itself: From the germline J gene comes the end of the CDR3, since the read stops 3 residues before it. V usage is TRBV11-3 and J usage is TRBJ2-7; the D gene is possibly TRBD2 (6 bases). V was pared by 5 bases and J by 3 bases, with 11 bases between. The CDR3 extends over 13 amino acids. CDR1 is SGHNT and CDR2 is YENEEA in the germline V gene. The CDR3: CASSRGGLYEQYF. The DNA read from the CDR3 is TGTGCCAGCAGCCGGGGAGGCCTCTACGAG. The full variable domain, with the rest looked up from reference TRBV11-3 and TRBJ2-7, is EAGVVQSPRYKIIEKKQPVAFWCNPISGHNTLYWYLQNLGQGPELLIRYENEEAVDDSQLPKDRFSAERLKGVDSTLKIQPAELGDSAVYLCASSRGGLYEQYFGPGTRLTVT.

This clone was recorded at least ten times. The CDR3 is cut off 3 residues early in the read; its end comes from the germline J gene. The chain couples TRBV6-1 to TRBJ2-5; weak D call: TRBD2 (6 bases). The germline CDR1 and CDR2 sequences are MNHNS and SASEGT. Trimming left V 2 bases short and J 5 bases short, with 12 bases between. CDR3 length equals 14 residues. CDR3 residues: CASSEQAGRETQYF. CDR3 DNA, as far as it was read: TGTGCCAGCAGTGAACAGGCAGGGAGGGAGACC.

This clone was observed at least ten times. The read is 3 residues too short to cover the CDR3 end, so that end is filled in from the germline J gene. The gene calls are TRBV28 and TRBJ2-1; 9 bases are a match to TRBD1. V dropped 2 bases and J dropped 7; count of bases not matched to a gene: 9. This CDR3 has 16 residues. Germline CDR1 is MDHEN and CDR2 is SYDVKM. CDR3 DNA (partial): TGTGCCAGCAGTTTAGAAGGACAGGGGTGGGCGAATGAG. Its protein is CASSLEGQGWANE. The complete CDR3 protein is CASSLEGQGWANEQFF.

This clone was seen many times. The sequence runs out 3 residues before the end of the CDR3; the remainder is reconstructed from the germline J gene. V and J are TRBV5-1 and TRBJ2-1, with TRBD1 matching over 9 bases. Germline V lookup: CDR1 SGHRS, CDR2 YFSETQ. This CDR3 has 15 residues. V shed 3 bases and J 8 bases; nucleotides not matched to a gene: 9. The chain's CDR3 is CASSWADRGVHEQFF. Incomplete CDR3 DNA: TGCGCCAGCAGCTGGGCGGACAGGGGCGTTCATGAG.

The table lists this clone with a few counts. The missing CDR3 end, 3 residues past where the read stops, is filled in from the germline J gene. This chain uses TRBV6-1 with TRBJ2-2, with D hard to call. This CDR3 has 16 residues. The germline gives CDR1 MNHNS, CDR2 SASEGT. CDR3 sequence: CASSETRPRINSPLFF. Partial CDR3 DNA: TGTGCCAGCAGTGAAACCCGTCCCAGGATTAATTCACCG.

This clone was found many times. The observed sequence ends 3 residues before the CDR3 terminus, with the missing tail filled in from the germline J gene. The chain has TRBV29-1 and TRBJ2-2, with D tentatively TRBD1 (6 bases). V lost 2 bases, J lost 1 base, and 17 bases lay in between. The CDR3 length is 17 residues. Per germline, CDR1 SQVTM and CDR2 ANQGSEA. The covered CDR3 bases are TGCAGCGTTGAATTTAGTAATCCGGGACAGAACACCGGGGAG. It translates to CSVEFSNPGQNTGE. The complete CDR3 reads CSVEFSNPGQNTGELFF.